What follows are 16 T cell receptor beta chains derived from one specimen sequenced in a study of blood T cell repertoires in COVID-19. The repertoire was sequenced with immunoSEQ multiplex PCR; TCRdb's copy has only in-frame clones and lacks some. The sample lists hundreds of thousands of clones; 88% were seen once. Sample: PBMCs or T cells enriched from blood (not recorded which). Receptor source: a woman aged 18-29 years who had been exposed to COVID-19.

The chain recombines TRBV11-3 with TRBJ2-3; possible D gene TRBD1, 6 bases. Trimming pared 5 bases from V and 2 bases from J, leaving 23 bases between. Germline-derived CDR1 and CDR2 are SGHNT and YENEEA. CDR3 length: 18 residues. In DNA, the CDR3 is TGTGCCAGCAGCCCACGGTGGGGGCCTACGGGTTCCACAGATACGCAGTATTTT. The encoded protein is CASSPRWGPTGSTDTQYF.

This clone was seen a handful of times. The chain uses TRBV10-3 and TRBJ1-3; D unclear. The CDR3 has 14 residues. CDR1 and CDR2 from the germline V gene are ENHRY and SYGVKD. The germline V and J ends were trimmed by 3 bases and 0 bases, with 6 bases remaining between them. The CDR3 here is CAISDPSSGNTIYF. The CDR3, as DNA: TGTGCCATCAGTGATCCCAGCTCTGGAAACACCATATATTTT.

V and J are TRBV18 and TRBJ1-2; 8 bases match TRBD1. V dropped 4 bases and J dropped 4; count of bases not matched to a gene: 5. The CDR3 is made up of 14 amino acids. Looked up from germline, CDR1 is KGHSH and CDR2 is LQKENI. CDR3 loop: CASSLTGVAYGYTF. The CDR3 bases are TGTGCCAGCTCACTGACAGGGGTTGCCTATGGCTACACCTTC. Using reference TRBV18 and TRBJ1-2 for the parts outside the CDR3, the full variable domain is NAGVMQNPRHLVRRRGQEARLRCSPMKGHSHVYWYRQLPEEGLKFMVYLQKENIIDESGMPKERFSAEFPKEGPSILRIQQVVRGDSAAYFCASSLTGVAYGYTFGSGTRLTVV.

The chain couples TRBV27 to TRBJ2-3; 8 nucleotides align to TRBD2. Germline CDR1 and CDR2: MNHEY and SMNVEV (reference sequence). There are 14 residues in the CDR3. Trimming took 7 bases from V and 0 from J; bases not matched to a gene: 3. The CDR3 nucleotides read TGTGCCAGCAAAACTAGCGGTAGCACAGATACGCAGTATTTT. Its protein is CASKTSGSTDTQYF.

V is TRBV6-1 and J is TRBJ1-5, with D hard to call. V was cut by 3 bases and J by 2 bases, with 8 bases left in between. Germline assignment: CDR1 MNHNS and CDR2 SASEGT. This CDR3 is 14 amino acids long. Here the CDR3 reads CASSDQVGNQPQHF. CDR3 DNA sequence: TGTGCCAGCAGTGATCAGGTGGGCAATCAGCCCCAGCATTTT.

To note about this clone: The same CDR3 arises from other DNA sequences in this sample as well. The chain joins TRBV12-3 or TRBV12-4 to TRBJ1-1; no reliable D call. The V end was cut by 4 bases, the J end by 8 bases, with 8 bases between. CDR3 size: 11 residues. CDR3 nucleotide sequence: TGTGCCAGCAGTTCAGGCACAGAAGCTTTCTTT. Encoded protein: CASSSGTEAFF.

This rearrangement joins TRBV7-3 to TRBJ1-2; 8 nucleotides agree with TRBD1. Germline V gene sequence: CDR1 SGHTA, CDR2 FQGTGA. The CDR3 runs to 15 residues. Unmatched junction bases numbered 7, after V lost 2 bases and J lost 5 bases. The CDR3 is CASSLAQGAGYGYTF. CDR3 sequence (DNA): TGTGCCAGCAGCTTAGCTCAGGGGGCAGGGTATGGCTACACCTTC.

The rearrangement joins TRBV29-1 to TRBJ2-7; possibly TRBD2 for D (5 bases). The CDR3 consists of 16 residues. V gave up 0 bases and J gave up 2 bases, with 17 bases separating them. Germline V lookup: CDR1 SQVTM, CDR2 ANQGSEA. CDR3 sequence reads: CSVEEEERDHTYEQYF. CDR3 sequence (DNA): TGCAGCGTTGAAGAAGAGGAACGGGATCATACCTACGAGCAGTACTTC.

For the CDR3, the DNA is TGTGCCAGCAGCACGCAGGGTTTAGGTGAGCAGTTCTTC. Translation gives CASSTQGLGEQFF. The J gene is TRBJ2-1, the V gene TRBV7-3; a weak D match, TRBD1 (5 bases). The CDR3 is made up of 13 amino acids. Germline V gives CDR1 SGHTA, CDR2 FQGTGA. V lost 5 bases and J lost 9, with 14 bases in between.

The chain recombines TRBV6-5 with TRBJ1-1; D is possibly TRBD1 (6 bases). CDR3 length equals 14 residues. Trimming took 6 bases from V and 5 from J, leaving 16 bases between them. CDR1 is MNHEY and CDR2 is SVGAGI in the germline V gene. The CDR3 region has the DNA TGTGCCAGCAGAACACTACAGGGAGGGACTGAAGCTTTCTTT. Protein sequence: CASRTLQGGTEAFF.

The chain combines TRBV7-2 with TRBJ1-2, with 10 bases fitting TRBD1. CDR1 and CDR2 (germline): SGHTA, FQGNSA. V was clipped by 5 bases and J by 4 bases; unmatched bases: 4. There are 14 residues in the CDR3. The CDR3 region is CASSGTGAGYGYTF. The DNA for the CDR3 is TGTGCCAGCAGCGGGACAGGGGCGGGCTATGGCTACACCTTC.

Details on this clone: One end of the junction varies from germline; a read error may be responsible. The J gene is TRBJ1-4, the V gene TRBV6-5; D perhaps matches TRBD1 (6 bases). The CDR3 loop spans 12 amino acids. Germline V gene sequence: CDR1 MNHEY, CDR2 SVGAGI. Here the CDR3 DNA reads TGTGCCAGCAACAGGGCTAAGGAAAAACTGTTTTTT. As protein: CASNRAKEKLFF.

V is TRBV7-2 and J is TRBJ2-7; 8 nucleotides agree with TRBD1. CDR1 and CDR2 from the germline V gene are SGHTA and FQGNSA. Losses at the gene ends were 6 bases for V and 3 bases for J; bases not matched to a gene: 4. This CDR3 is built from 13 residues. The DNA for the CDR3 is TGTGCCAGCAGAAAGACAGGGGACTACGAGCAGTACTTC. Translation: CASRKTGDYEQYF.

The chain links TRBV7-2 to TRBJ2-2; D is possibly TRBD2 (5 bases). CDR1 is SGHTA, CDR2 FQGNSA, per germline. There are 14 residues in the CDR3. Trimming pared 3 bases from V and 5 bases from J, leaving 10 bases between. The CDR3 bases are TGTGCCAGCAGCTTTCGACGAGGGACCGGGGAGCTGTTTTTT. It translates to CASSFRRGTGELFF.

The count of this clone is one. J is TRBJ1-6 and V is TRBV6-4; 9 nucleotides agree with TRBD1. The CDR3 consists of 14 residues. CDR1 is MRHNA, CDR2 SNTAGT, per germline. V was pared by 9 bases and J by 5 bases, with 5 bases of the junction left unmatched. The CDR3 here is CARTWTGDNSPLHF. DNA of the CDR3: TGTGCCAGGACTTGGACAGGGGATAATTCACCCCTCCACTTT.

Here the CDR3 DNA reads TGTGCCAGCAGCTTAATAGCGTACCCTGACTATGGCTACACCTTC. The encoded protein is CASSLIAYPDYGYTF. The chain is built from TRBV7-9 and TRBJ1-2; no reliable D call. Germline V gene lookup returns CDR1 SEHNR and CDR2 FQNEAQ (reference sequence). The CDR3 is made up of 15 amino acids. The germline V and J ends were trimmed by 2 bases and 3 bases, with 13 bases remaining between them.